This T cell receptor beta chain was sequenced for a study of shared clonotypes between healthy human individuals. Study overall: For every donor, three CD4 naive, three CD4 memory, two CD8 naive and one CD8 memory plates were used. The study's findings and limits: Generation probabilities of non-shared clonotypes were lower (relative to those shared by all four donors).

Germline V gene sequence: CDR1 MNHEY, CDR2 SMNVEV (reference sequence). V lost 4 bases and J 0 bases, leaving 10 bases between the germline ends. This CDR3 has 14 residues. Using 200 ng DNA, tens of thousands of T cell genomes, the sorted-subset replicate PCRs were run. Data came from immunoSEQ multiplex PCR; TCRdb stores just in-frame clones and leaves some out. Here the sample spans under 2,500,000 clones, 90% to 96% being singletons. To note about this clone: The antigen is unknown.

The donor population consisted of healthy HIV-negative adults with no recent acute infections or vaccinations. This sequence originates from a young man in good health. The sequenced sample was naive CD4+ T cells sorted from blood. Subset described: CD45RA+ positively selected. The chain carries TRBV27 and TRBJ2-7, with D hard to call. CDR3 sequence: CASSYSENSYEQYF. The CDR3 DNA follows: TGTGCCAGCAGTTACTCAGAAAACTCCTACGAGCAGTACTTC.